This is a list of T cell receptor beta chains from one sample in a study of T cell responses to AZD1222 COVID-19 vaccine. The data were produced by immunoSEQ multiplex PCR, yet TCRdb's version contains in-frame clones alone and is incomplete. The repertoire includes 110,000 to 150,000 clones, about 90% of them detected once, and about 3.5% sits in the top ten. Sequencing was performed on peripheral blood, taken on day 0 of AZD1222 vaccination. The receptors stem from an adult in good health. CDR3s include the opening cysteine and the closing phenylalanine or tryptophan. The D gene is left open where the match is weak. Size tells how often a clone was seen (once, few, many) or the class of an expanded clone, and some rows leave it out.

size: NA; length: 16; V: TRBV5-6; J: TRBJ2-3; D: TRBD2; CDR3: CASSLTSGRIKDTQYF; DNA: TGTGCCAGCAGCCTGACTAGCGGGAGAATTAAGGATACGCAGTATTTT
size: NA; length: 17; V: TRBV4-2; J: TRBJ2-2; D: TRBD2; CDR3: CASSQVGGLAGGGELFF; DNA: TGTGCCAGCAGCCAAGTGGGGGGACTAGCGGGAGGCGGGGAGCTGTTTTTT
size: NA; length: 13; V: TRBV5-6; J: TRBJ1-2; D: TRBD1; CDR3: CASSRTGAGGYTF; DNA: TGTGCCAGCAGCCGGACAGGGGCCGGTGGCTACACCTTC
size: NA; length: 16; V: TRBV9; J: TRBJ1-4; D: TRBD1; CDR3: CASSLGTGATNEKLFF; DNA: TGTGCCAGCAGCCTGGGGACAGGGGCAACTAATGAAAAACTGTTTTTT
size: NA; length: 15; V: TRBV5-4; J: TRBJ2-7; D: NA; CDR3: CASSSQGGLAVEQYF; DNA: TGTGCCAGCAGCTCTCAGGGTGGGCTAGCCGTTGAGCAGTACTTC
size: NA; length: 11; V: TRBV19; J: TRBJ1-2; D: NA; CDR3: CASLGHKGYTF; DNA: TGTGCCAGCTTGGGACATAAGGGCTACACCTTC
size: NA; length: 15; V: TRBV19; J: TRBJ1-1; D: NA; CDR3: CASSIKTRGISEAFF; DNA: TGTGCCAGTAGTATAAAGACACGGGGTATTTCGGAAGCTTTCTTT
size: NA; length: 16; V: TRBV7-2; J: TRBJ2-3; D: TRBD2; CDR3: CASSLVGSRGADTQYF; DNA: TGTGCCAGCAGCTTAGTTGGTAGCCGGGGGGCAGATACGCAGTATTTT
size: NA; length: 12; V: TRBV16; J: TRBJ1-2; D: NA; CDR3: CASSQTGNGYTF; DNA: TGTGCCAGCAGCCAAACAGGGAATGGCTACACCTTC
size: NA; length: 13; V: TRBV19; J: TRBJ2-7; D: TRBD1; CDR3: CASSIGDRNEQYF; DNA: TGTGCCAGTAGTATTGGGGACAGGAACGAGCAGTACTTC
size: NA; length: 15; V: TRBV28; J: TRBJ1-6; D: TRBD1; CDR3: CASSQWTGDNSPLHF; DNA: TGTGCCAGCAGTCAATGGACAGGAGATAATTCACCCCTCCACTTT
size: few; length: 15; V: TRBV6-5; J: TRBJ2-1; D: NA; CDR3: CASSFTLEGFSEQFF; DNA: TGTGCCAGCAGTTTTACTCTTGAGGGATTCTCTGAGCAGTTCTTC
size: NA; length: 13; V: TRBV7-2; J: TRBJ1-2; D: NA; CDR3: CASSLDWGDGYTF; DNA: TGTGCCAGCAGCTTAGACTGGGGCGATGGCTACACCTTC
size: NA; length: 11; V: TRBV19; J: TRBJ2-7; D: NA; CDR3: CASKGGGEQYF; DNA: TGTGCCAGTAAAGGGGGAGGCGAGCAGTACTTC
size: NA; length: 16; V: TRBV9; J: TRBJ2-2; D: TRBD2; CDR3: CASSVGLAGGAGELFF; DNA: TGTGCCAGCAGCGTCGGACTAGCGGGAGGGGCCGGGGAGCTGTTTTTT
size: NA; length: 14; V: TRBV3-1/TRBV3-2; J: TRBJ1-6; D: NA; CDR3: CASSPSSDNSPLHF; DNA: TGTGCCAGCAGCCCCAGTTCGGATAATTCACCCCTCCACTTT
size: NA; length: 15; V: TRBV27; J: TRBJ2-7; D: TRBD2; CDR3: CASSFSLAGFDEQYF; DNA: TGTGCCAGCAGTTTCTCCCTAGCGGGATTCGACGAGCAGTACTTC
size: NA; length: 16; V: TRBV6-1; J: TRBJ2-2; D: TRBD2; CDR3: CASSERTRAGTGELFF; DNA: TGTGCCAGCAGTGAACGGACTAGAGCCGGCACCGGGGAGCTGTTTTTT
size: NA; length: 16; V: TRBV7-6; J: TRBJ2-7; D: TRBD1; CDR3: CASSSGQGGYSDEQYF; DNA: TGTGCCAGCAGCTCCGGACAGGGGGGCTACTCGGACGAGCAGTACTTC
size: NA; length: 14; V: TRBV4-1; J: TRBJ2-7; D: TRBD2; CDR3: CASSQPSGDYEQYF; DNA: TGCGCCAGCAGCCAACCTAGCGGAGACTACGAGCAGTACTTC
size: NA; length: 10; V: TRBV29-1; J: TRBJ1-1; D: NA; CDR3: CSHVLGEAFF; DNA: TGCAGCCACGTTCTTGGTGAAGCTTTCTTT
size: NA; length: 16; V: TRBV4-1; J: TRBJ2-1; D: TRBD2; CDR3: CASSQVPTSGSNEQFF; DNA: TGCGCCAGCAGCCAAGTCCCGACTAGCGGGTCCAATGAGCAGTTCTTC
size: NA; length: 15; V: TRBV6-4; J: TRBJ2-1; D: TRBD2; CDR3: CASSETSGEGNEQFF; DNA: TGTGCCAGCAGTGAAACTAGCGGAGAAGGCAATGAGCAGTTCTTC
size: once; length: 13; V: TRBV4-3; J: TRBJ1-2; D: NA; CDR3: CASSPTSLDGYTF; DNA: TGCGCCAGCAGCCCAACGTCCCTGGATGGCTACACCTTC
size: NA; length: 13; V: TRBV11-2; J: TRBJ2-5; D: NA; CDR3: CASSFGQVGTQYF; DNA: TGTGCCAGCAGCTTTGGTCAGGTTGGGACCCAGTACTTC
size: NA; length: 12; V: TRBV9; J: TRBJ2-7; D: NA; CDR3: CASSPYGDLQYF; DNA: TGTGCCAGCAGCCCCTACGGGGATCTACAGTACTTC
size: NA; length: 14; V: TRBV28; J: TRBJ1-1; D: NA; CDR3: CASSPVRGDTEAFF; DNA: TGTGCCAGCAGTCCAGTAAGGGGGGACACTGAAGCTTTCTTT
size: NA; length: 15; V: TRBV6-1; J: TRBJ2-3; D: TRBD1; CDR3: CASSDAGTGLDTQYF; DNA: TGTGCCAGCAGTGACGCCGGGACAGGGTTGGATACGCAGTATTTT
size: NA; length: 12; V: TRBV14; J: TRBJ1-2; D: NA; CDR3: CATRKGEYGYTF; DNA: TGTGCCACCCGAAAGGGGGAGTACGGCTACACCTTC
size: NA; length: 15; V: TRBV30; J: TRBJ1-2; D: NA; CDR3: CAWSVLPTRLGGYTF; DNA: TGTGCCTGGAGTGTACTGCCTACCCGATTGGGCGGCTACACCTTT
size: NA; length: 11; V: TRBV29-1; J: TRBJ1-2; D: NA; CDR3: CSVEDPYGYTF; DNA: TGCAGCGTTGAAGACCCCTATGGCTACACCTTC
size: NA; length: 13; V: TRBV19; J: TRBJ2-7; D: NA; CDR3: CASSLGKTYEQYF; DNA: TGTGCCAGTAGTCTTGGGAAAACCTACGAGCAGTACTTC
size: NA; length: 15; V: TRBV28; J: TRBJ1-6; D: TRBD1; CDR3: CASSLVQGPYSPLHF; DNA: TGTGCCAGCAGTTTAGTACAGGGGCCTTATTCACCCCTCCACTTT
size: NA; length: 15; V: TRBV30; J: TRBJ1-2; D: NA; CDR3: CAWSVLDTTNYGYTF; DNA: TGTGCCTGGAGTGTACTTGACACTACTAACTATGGCTACACCTTC
size: NA; length: 14; V: TRBV30; J: TRBJ1-2; D: NA; CDR3: CACQPGRSLGGYTF; DNA: TGTGCCTGCCAACCCGGAAGATCCTTAGGGGGCTACACCTTC
size: NA; length: 13; V: TRBV28; J: TRBJ1-2; D: NA; CDR3: CASSLGGEYGYTF; DNA: TGTGCCAGCAGTTTGGGGGGCGAGTATGGCTACACCTTC
size: NA; length: 15; V: TRBV6-4; J: TRBJ1-2; D: TRBD1; CDR3: CASSLGTGPLDGYTF; DNA: TGTGCCAGCAGTCTAGGGACAGGGCCCTTGGATGGCTACACCTTC
size: NA; length: 15; V: TRBV7-9; J: TRBJ1-5; D: NA; CDR3: CASSSPGGSGQPQHF; DNA: TGTGCCAGCAGCTCGCCGGGGGGCTCTGGACAGCCCCAGCATTTT
size: NA; length: 18; V: TRBV18; J: TRBJ2-5; D: NA; CDR3: CASSLGLRTAVSQETQYF; DNA: TGTGCCAGCTCGCTCGGTCTTCGGACAGCTGTAAGTCAAGAGACCCAGTACTTC
size: NA; length: 16; V: TRBV28; J: TRBJ1-3; D: NA; CDR3: CASSFLMGGSGNTIYF; DNA: TGTGCCAGCAGTTTCCTCATGGGGGGCTCTGGAAACACCATATATTTT
size: NA; length: 13; V: TRBV14; J: TRBJ2-7; D: NA; CDR3: CASSQTGVYEQYF; DNA: TGTGCCAGCAGCCAAACGGGGGTCTACGAGCAGTACTTC
size: NA; length: 16; V: TRBV7-6; J: TRBJ1-3; D: NA; CDR3: CASSRIQGPSGNTIYF; DNA: TGTGCCAGCAGCCGAATACAGGGTCCCTCTGGAAACACCATATATTTT
size: NA; length: 15; V: TRBV27; J: TRBJ2-7; D: NA; CDR3: CASSLIRGGPYEQYF; DNA: TGTGCCAGCAGTTTAATCAGAGGGGGACCCTACGAGCAGTACTTC
size: NA; length: 18; V: TRBV4-2; J: TRBJ2-1; D: TRBD2; CDR3: CASSQDPFGTSGGNEQFF; DNA: TGTGCCAGCAGCCAAGATCCCTTCGGGACTAGCGGGGGTAATGAGCAGTTCTTC
size: NA; length: 14; V: TRBV28; J: TRBJ1-1; D: TRBD1; CDR3: CASRTGGADTEAFF; DNA: TGTGCCAGCAGGACAGGGGGCGCCGACACTGAAGCTTTCTTT
size: NA; length: 17; V: TRBV3-1/TRBV3-2; J: TRBJ1-2; D: NA; CDR3: CASSQEFQPRSNYGYTF; DNA: TGTGCCAGCAGCCAAGAGTTTCAACCCAGGTCTAACTATGGCTACACCTTC
size: NA; length: 13; V: TRBV7-3; J: TRBJ2-1; D: NA; CDR3: CASSFLRDAPQFF; DNA: TGTGCCAGCAGCTTCCTCCGGGACGCCCCCCAGTTCTTC
size: NA; length: 13; V: TRBV5-4; J: TRBJ1-5; D: NA; CDR3: CASSLGQNQPQHF; DNA: TGTGCCAGCAGCTTGGGACAGAATCAGCCCCAGCATTTT
size: NA; length: 13; V: TRBV12-3/TRBV12-4; J: TRBJ1-5; D: NA; CDR3: CASGMRGYQPQHF; DNA: TGTGCCAGCGGGATGAGGGGCTATCAGCCCCAGCATTTT
size: NA; length: 13; V: TRBV7-9; J: TRBJ2-1; D: NA; CDR3: CASSFTTRNEQFF; DNA: TGTGCCAGCAGCTTCACGACTCGCAATGAGCAGTTCTTC
size: once; length: 16; V: TRBV5-6; J: TRBJ2-3; D: NA; CDR3: CASSFLRVLQTDTQYF; DNA: TGTGCCAGCAGCTTTCTTCGGGTACTTCAGACAGATACGCAGTATTTT
size: NA; length: 15; V: TRBV3-1/TRBV3-2; J: TRBJ1-2; D: NA; CDR3: CASSQRGGAWDGYTF; DNA: TGTGCCAGCAGCCAAAGGGGGGGCGCGTGGGATGGCTACACCTTC